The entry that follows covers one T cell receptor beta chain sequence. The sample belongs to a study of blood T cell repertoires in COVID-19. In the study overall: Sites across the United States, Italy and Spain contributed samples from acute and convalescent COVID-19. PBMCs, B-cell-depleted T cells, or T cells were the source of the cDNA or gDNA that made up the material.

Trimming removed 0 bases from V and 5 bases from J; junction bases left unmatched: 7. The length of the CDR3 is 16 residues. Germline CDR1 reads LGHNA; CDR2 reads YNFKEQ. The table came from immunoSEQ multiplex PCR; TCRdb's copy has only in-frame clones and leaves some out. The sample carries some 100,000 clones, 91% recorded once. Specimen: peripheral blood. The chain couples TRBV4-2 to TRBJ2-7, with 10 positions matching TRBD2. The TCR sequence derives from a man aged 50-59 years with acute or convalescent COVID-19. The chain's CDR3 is CASSQEVAGGPDEQYF. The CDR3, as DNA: TGTGCCAGCAGCCAAGAGGTAGCGGGGGGTCCCGACGAGCAGTACTTC.